This TCR beta chain was identified in a study of cytomegalovirus exposure and HLA in healthy donors. 13 Jbeta primers and 60 Vbeta primers were used for the PCR. Sequencing used immunoSEQ multiplex PCR; TCRdb keeps in-frame clones, though not all of them. The sample shows under 200,000 clones, about 80% of them seen only once. CDR1 is LNHDA and CDR2 is SQIVND in the germline V gene (reference sequence). V lost 5 bases, J lost 4 bases, and 9 bases lay in between. The CDR3 consists of 13 residues. The sample taken for sequencing was PBMCs. This receptor was obtained from a woman aged 45 to 65 in good health and CMV-seronegative. This chain links TRBV19 with TRBJ1-5, with D possibly being TRBD1 (5 bases). CDR3: CASSSGRNQPQHF. Written as DNA, the CDR3 is TGTGCCAGTAGTTCAGGGAGGAATCAGCCCCAGCATTTT.